Following are 21 T cell receptor beta chains from one sample sequenced in a study of human T cells and chemical hapten exposure. TCRdb itself ran the RACE reads through MiXCR, one entry per CDR3 protein. The data contain 40,000 to 50,000 distinct CDR3 sequences, 3.5% to 4% of them seen just once; the ten biggest clones take up 26%. Time point denoted: patch test 1, 2 weeks after DPC sensitization. Noted treatment: therapeutic diphenylcyclopropenone sensitization with weekly scalp DPC. The authors' total RNA extraction used unfractionated whole blood. Sequencing was performed on whole blood, taken in connection with sensitization to the hapten diphenylcyclopropenone (DPC). The source of these receptors is a man over 45 with alopecia areata. Some clones in this sample may be carry-over from other donors' samples.

This clonotype was seen ten or more times. The rearrangement links TRBV10-3 to TRBJ2-3; 11 positions match TRBD2. This CDR3 contains 15 residues. Germline V gene data show CDR1 as ENHRY and CDR2 as SYGVKD. The ends lost 5 bases at V and 4 bases at J; junction bases unmatched: 5. For the CDR3, the DNA is TGTGCCATCAGTTTGACTAGCGGGACGGCAGATACGCAGTATTTT. Protein sequence: CAISLTSGTADTQYF.

The table lists this clonotype with many counts. The rearrangement joins TRBV28 to TRBJ2-7; possibly TRBD1 for D (6 bases). The germline V and J ends were trimmed by 4 bases and 1 base, with 8 bases remaining between them. The CDR3 consists of 13 residues. The germline V gene encodes CDR1 MDHEN and CDR2 SYDVKM. The CDR3 region is CASSSGHSYEQYF. Here the CDR3 DNA reads TGTGCCAGCAGTTCGGGACATTCCTACGAGCAGTACTTC.

This clonotype has ten or more counts. The rearrangement links TRBV5-1 to TRBJ2-5, with a possible D match to TRBD1 (5 bases). Germline V gives CDR1 SGHRS, CDR2 YFSETQ. The V and J ends lost 2 bases and 3 bases respectively, with 8 bases between them. This CDR3 contains 13 residues. The CDR3 sequence: CASSFKGEETQYF. DNA for the CDR3: TGCGCCAGCAGCTTTAAAGGGGAAGAGACCCAGTACTTC.

This clonotype was seen at least ten times. The chain recombines TRBV3-1 with TRBJ1-1; D is unresolved. Germline values: CDR1 LGHDT, CDR2 YNNKEL (reference sequence). The CDR3 sequence is 15 residues long. The ends were cut back, 2 bases at V and 10 bases at J, with 20 bases in the middle. The CDR3 DNA sequence: TGTGCCAGCAGCCAAATTCGGGCCACCCCAAACGGAGCTTTCTTT. Its protein is CASSQIRATPNGAFF.

This clonotype was observed a handful of times. This chain connects TRBV7-3 to TRBJ1-1, with TRBD1 as a possible D gene (5 bases). V was trimmed by 5 bases and J by 10 bases, leaving 20 bases between them. This CDR3 has 14 residues. Germline CDR1 reads SGHTA; CDR2 reads FQGTGA. CDR3 protein: CASSPDSQSSGAFF. The CDR3, as DNA: TGTGCCAGCAGCCCCGACAGTCAGTCGAGCGGAGCTTTCTTT.

This clonotype was detected many times. The chain employs TRBV7-9 and TRBJ1-1, with a weak D call TRBD1 (6 bases). Deletions cut 2 bases from V and 6 bases from J, with 13 bases between. The CDR3 is 14 residues long. Germline CDR1 and CDR2: SEHNR and FQNEAQ (reference sequence). The CDR3 bases are TGTGCCAGCAGCTTATCGGCACAGGGCCCTGAAGCTTTCTTT. Translating gives CASSLSAQGPEAFF.

Ten or more counts support this clonotype. The V call is TRBV9, the J call TRBJ1-3; D not certain. Germline assignment: CDR1 SGDLS and CDR2 YYNGEE. This CDR3 has 13 amino acids. Trimming took off 4 bases at V and 0 bases at J, with 5 bases between the two ends. CDR3 sequence reads: CASSLHSGNTIYF. CDR3 coding DNA: TGTGCCAGCAGCCTACACTCTGGAAACACCATATATTTT.

There are many counts of this clonotype. This rearrangement joins TRBV24-1 to TRBJ2-2; unclear D gene. The CDR3 runs 13 residues. Germline V CDR1 and CDR2: KGHDR, SFDVKD. Trimming shortened V by 3 bases and J by 7 bases, and 8 bases separated the two germline ends. The CDR3 region has the DNA TGTGCCACCAGTGATAGGGTTGACGGGGAGCTGTTTTTT. Amino acid sequence: CATSDRVDGELFF.

This clonotype was counted at least ten times. The chain is built from TRBV18 and TRBJ1-1, with a weak D call TRBD1 (6 bases). The germline V gene has CDR1 KGHSH and CDR2 LQKENI. The CDR3 extends over 14 amino acids. V lost 8 bases to trimming and J lost 4 bases, with 17 bases between them. CDR3 amino acids: CASLRAGEFTEAFF. DNA of the CDR3: TGTGCCAGCCTCCGGGCAGGGGAGTTCACTGAAGCTTTCTTT. Full variable domain (rest looked up from reference TRBV18 and TRBJ1-1): NAGVMQNPRHLVRRRGQEARLRCSPMKGHSHVYWYRQLPEEGLKFMVYLQKENIIDESGMPKERFSAEFPKEGPSILRIQQVVRGDSAAYFCASLRAGEFTEAFFGQGTRLTVV.

In this sample, this clonotype turned up many times. V gene TRBV11-2 combines with J gene TRBJ1-1; a possible D gene is TRBD1 (6 bases). The germline CDR1 and CDR2 sequences are SGHAT and FQNNGV. V lost 5 bases and J 2 bases, leaving 12 bases between the germline ends. The CDR3 length is 14 residues. Here the CDR3 DNA reads TGTGCCAGCAGCCGTGGACAGTCTAACACTGAAGCTTTCTTT. This encodes CASSRGQSNTEAFF.

The table lists this clonotype with many counts. The chain is built from TRBV5-1 and TRBJ2-7; either TRBD1 or TRBD2 may fit D (5 bases each). CDR3 length equals 14 residues. Trimming shortened V by 6 bases and J by 0 bases, and 13 bases separated the two germline ends. Germline loops: CDR1 SGHRS, CDR2 YFSETQ. The CDR3 DNA sequence: TGCGCCAGCACCCGGGACCCAAACTCCTACGAGCAGTACTTC. Its protein product is CASTRDPNSYEQYF.

The sample holds many counts of this clonotype. The genes are TRBV27 and TRBJ2-6; 11 positions agree with TRBD1. The CDR3 loop spans 18 amino acids. V shed 6 bases and J 3 bases; nucleotides not matched to a gene: 10. Germline V CDR1 and CDR2: MNHEY, SMNVEV (reference sequence). The chain's CDR3 is CASSRTGQGASGANVLTF. The CDR3 coding sequence is TGTGCCAGCAGCCGCACAGGACAGGGGGCTAGTGGGGCCAACGTCCTGACTTTC.

This clonotype was seen repeatedly, ten times or more. The V call is TRBV2, the J call TRBJ1-6; D perhaps matches TRBD1 (5 bases). This CDR3 is 18 amino acids long. V shed 3 bases and J shed 0 bases, with 15 bases lying between them. Germline values: CDR1 SNHLY, CDR2 FYNNEI. CDR3 amino acids: CASSEKGALSSYNSPLHF. The CDR3 DNA is TGTGCCAGCAGTGAGAAAGGGGCCCTGAGCTCCTATAATTCACCCCTCCACTTT.

This clonotype was counted a few times. The gene calls are TRBV28 and TRBJ1-5, with 9 nucleotides matching TRBD1. There are 15 residues in the CDR3. The V segment lost 2 bases and the J segment 5 bases; nucleotides outside the gene matches: 4. The germline gives CDR1 MDHEN, CDR2 SYDVKM. CDR3 protein: CASSLETGGYQPQHF. CDR3 bases: TGTGCCAGCAGTTTAGAGACAGGGGGGTATCAGCCCCAGCATTTT.

This clonotype has at least ten counts. This rearrangement joins TRBV15 to TRBJ2-3, with a weak D call TRBD2 (6 bases). CDR1 and CDR2 from the germline V gene are LNHNV and YYDKDF (reference sequence). The CDR3 contains 12 residues. V was shortened by 6 bases and J by 4 bases, with 8 bases between the two germline ends. The CDR3 DNA sequence: TGTGCCACCAGGGGACTTTCAGATACGCAGTATTTT. Its translation: CATRGLSDTQYF.

Ten or more counts support this clonotype. The chain joins TRBV11-2 to TRBJ2-7; D is possibly TRBD1 (6 bases). Germline values: CDR1 SGHAT, CDR2 FQNNGV. The V gene lost 1 base and the J gene lost 1 base, with 14 bases spanning the gap. This CDR3 has 16 residues. This chain's CDR3 is CASSLAGGTDSYEQYF. CDR3 nucleotide sequence: TGTGCCAGCAGCTTAGCTGGGGGCACGGATTCCTACGAGCAGTACTTC.

This clonotype was recorded many times. V is TRBV29-1 and J is TRBJ2-7; 7 bases line up with TRBD1. There are 15 residues in the CDR3. V shed 4 bases, J shed 0 bases, and the junction held 9 bases outside the gene matches. The germline gives CDR1 SQVTM, CDR2 ANQGSEA. The CDR3 nucleotides are TGCAGCGTTGCACTTTCCGACAGGGACTCCTACGAGCAGTACTTC. Its protein product is CSVALSDRDSYEQYF.

This clonotype was counted many times. V usage is TRBV28 and J usage is TRBJ2-3; tentatively, D is TRBD2 (6 bases). V lost 3 bases to trimming and J lost 3 bases, with 16 bases between them. This CDR3 spans 16 amino acids. CDR1 is MDHEN and CDR2 is SYDVKM in the germline V gene. The CDR3 nucleotides read TGTGCCAGCAGTTTCAACAGAAATAGCGGAACAGATACGCAGTATTTT. This translates into CASSFNRNSGTDTQYF.

V usage is TRBV7-2 and J usage is TRBJ1-1; D gene uncertain. The CDR3 has 13 amino acids. V shed 1 base and J shed 4 bases, with 7 bases lying between them. Germline CDR1 reads SGHTA; CDR2 reads FQGNSA. The CDR3 protein is CASSLGLGTEAFF. The CDR3 region has the DNA TGTGCCAGCAGCTTAGGCCTGGGCACTGAAGCTTTCTTT.

In the case of this clonotype: A read error may explain this, as a much larger clone is one base away. J is TRBJ2-7 and V is TRBV5-1, with 8 bases that match TRBD1. Germline V gives CDR1 SGHRS, CDR2 YFSETQ. The CDR3 has 13 residues. As DNA, the CDR3 is TGCACCAGCAGCTACAGGGGGTCCTACGAGCAGTACTTC. Translated: CTSSYRGSYEQYF. Variable domain in full (rest from reference TRBV5-1 and TRBJ2-7): KAGVTQTPRYLIKTRGQQVTLSCSPISGHRSVSWYQQTPGQGLQFLFEYFSETQRNKGNFPGRFSGRQFSNSRSEMNVSTLELGDSALYLCTSSYRGSYEQYFGPGTRLTVT.

This clonotype was counted ten times or more. The chain is built from TRBV7-3 and TRBJ2-3, with a tentative D call TRBD2 (5 bases). The germline V gene encodes CDR1 SGHTA and CDR2 FQGTGA. There are 14 residues in the CDR3. With 5 bases removed from V and 6 bases from J, the gap between germline ends came to 15 bases. CDR3 sequence reads: CASSPLSSSDTQYF. The CDR3 bases are TGTGCCAGCAGCCCCTTGTCTAGCTCGGATACGCAGTATTTT.